Below, one TCR beta chain is given with its context. The target antigen is unknown. This entry is derived from a study of metastatic and nonmetastatic thyroid tumors. In the study overall: Comparative analysis of repertoires was undertaken across blood and tumor or nodule tissue obtained from malignant and benign thyroid patients.

Study-wide findings and caveats: A significant increase in TCR beta diversity was reportedly seen in malignant thyroid tumors relative to benign nodules, in blood and tumor.

In the original workflow: The study took CDR3 differences across clinicopathological groups and made a distant-metastasis classifier for papillary thyroid cancer from them. Using MiXCR, TCRdb re-called clones from the PCR reads. TCRdb, not the original authors, processed these V and J calls. The sample carries fewer than 35,000 clones, 20% to 25% recorded once. No treatment of any kind had been given to any patient before thyroid surgery. The germline CDR1 and CDR2 sequences are SGHAT and FQDESV (reference sequence). The CDR3 has 16 residues. V lost 4 bases, J lost 5 bases, and 9 bases stayed unmatched.

The chain has TRBV11-1 and TRBJ2-7; 12 nucleotides match TRBD2. This clonotype was obtained from a male donor with papillary thyroid cancer or a benign thyroid nodule (not recorded which). Some clones in this sample may be carry-over from other donors' samples. Sequenced material: tumor tissue. The CDR3 bases are TGTGCCAGCAGCTACCGGACTAGCGGGATAACTAACGAGCAGTACTTC. Protein product: CASSYRTSGITNEQYF.